This T cell receptor (beta chain) derives from a study of PD-1 blockade in classical Hodgkin lymphoma. Overall study results and limits: Complete responders showed a baseline diversity that resembled the diversity of newly diagnosed patients. Individuals initiating nivolumab under 1 year after ASCT were excluded. Healthy donors reportedly exceeded newly diagnosed patients in baseline TCR diversity.

Every one of the patients relapsed after autologous stem cell transplantation (brentuximab vedotin exposure was variable). Complete response, partial response or progressive disease were the best responses. Of note for this clone: Its antigen remains unidentified.

The CDR3 is 15 amino acids. V was trimmed by 0 bases and J by 5 bases, leaving 13 bases between them. Germline V gene sequence: CDR1 LGHNA, CDR2 YSLEER. The data were produced by immunoSEQ multiplex PCR, yet TCRdb's version contains in-frame clones alone and is incomplete. The sample lists about 46,000 clones, 60% to 85% seen once, with 22% in the top ten. Sample: peripheral blood mononuclear cells (PBMCs), taken before the second cycle of nivolumab. This chain uses TRBV4-3 with TRBJ1-1; tentative D call: TRBD1 (5 bases). This clonotype originated in a human donor with classical Hodgkin lymphoma. The CDR3 sequence is CASSQEGGGWTEAFF. CDR3 bases: TGCGCCAGCAGCCAAGAGGGGGGAGGGTGGACTGAAGCTTTCTTT.